These 30 T cell receptor beta chains came from one sample sequenced in a study of blood T cells in healthy people across ages. Combining a sample-barcoded 5' primer with a J-beta primer mix, a second PCR ran for roughly 7 to 12 cycles. TCRdb called the 5' RACE reads again in MiXCR, with one record for every CDR3 protein. The data show 1.5 million to 2 million distinct CDR3 sequences, roughly two fifths seen once. Sequencing was done on a sample of blood. These receptors were collected from a human donor in good health.

V and J are TRBV3-1 and TRBJ2-1; tentatively, D is TRBD2 (5 bases). V was pared by 1 base and J by 8 bases, with 15 bases between. The germline CDR1 and CDR2 sequences are LGHDT and YNNKEL (reference sequence). CDR3 length equals 15 residues. In DNA, the CDR3 is TGTGCCAGCAGCCAAGCAGGACGGGAATTTGATGAGCAGTTCTTC. Translated, it gives CASSQAGREFDEQFF.

This chain uses TRBV21-1 with TRBJ1-6; the table's TRBD1 call for D was not verified on the DNA. TRBV21-1 corresponds to a pseudogene. The CDR3 length is 17 residues. In DNA form, the CDR3 reads TGTGCCAGCAGCAATGGGGCTCACTCCTCCTATAATTCACCCCTCCACTTT. It is translated as CASSNGAHSSYNSPLHF.

A remark on this clonotype: A much bigger clone sits one base away, suggesting this may be a read error. The V gene is TRBV29-1, the J gene TRBJ2-7, with no clear D. CDR3 size: 12 residues. In germline, CDR1 is SQVTM, CDR2 ANQGSEA. V was cut by 4 bases and J by 0 bases, with 7 bases left in between. The CDR3 DNA sequence: TGCAGCGTTGCTGACAACTCCTACGAGCAGTACTTC. It yields the protein CSVADNSYEQYF.

This clonotype was recorded at least ten times. The chain is built from TRBV12-3 or TRBV12-4 and TRBJ2-7; D may correspond to TRBD1 or TRBD2 (5 bases each). The CDR3 runs 14 residues. Trimming took 3 bases from V and 6 from J, leaving 15 bases between them. The CDR3 sequence is CASSFAGDLVEQYF. The DNA for the CDR3 is TGTGCCAGCAGTTTCGCCGGGGACCTCGTCGAGCAGTACTTC.

This rearrangement joins TRBV7-2 to TRBJ2-7, with a possible D match to TRBD2 (7 bases). The CDR3 covers 19 residues. Germline V gene lookup returns CDR1 SGHTA and CDR2 FQGNSA. Trimming shortened V by 2 bases and J by 2 bases, and 25 bases separated the two germline ends. The CDR3 protein is CASSLWAWGGAQYTYEQYF. The CDR3 region has the DNA TGTGCCAGCAGCTTATGGGCCTGGGGGGGCGCCCAATATACCTACGAGCAGTACTTC.

This sequence joins TRBV6-4 and TRBJ2-5, with D perhaps being TRBD1 or TRBD2 (5 bases each). The germline CDR1 and CDR2 sequences are MRHNA and SNTAGT. The CDR3 has 11 amino acids. V lost 11 bases to trimming and J lost 1 base, with 8 bases between them. The CDR3 spells CAGDLQETQYF. The CDR3 DNA reads TGTGCCGGGGACCTCCAAGAGACCCAGTACTTC.

This clonotype was seen more than once but under ten times. The CDR3 spells CASSTGTQDTQYF. CDR3 bases: TGTGCCAGCAGTACTGGGACTCAGGATACGCAGTATTTT. This sequence joins TRBV12-3 or TRBV12-4 and TRBJ2-3, with a tentative D call TRBD2 (6 bases). The CDR3 loop spans 13 amino acids. The germline V and J ends were trimmed by 5 bases and 6 bases, with 12 bases remaining between them.

This clonotype was observed a few times. The rearrangement joins TRBV4-2 to TRBJ1-3, with TRBD1 matching 10 bases. Trimming at V came to 4 bases and at J to 0 bases, leaving 24 bases not matched to a gene. The CDR3 length is 23 residues. Looked up from germline, CDR1 is LGHNA and CDR2 is YNFKEQ. The CDR3 here is CASSPAAAHRDRGPTYSGNTIYF. CDR3 DNA sequence: TGTGCCAGCAGCCCAGCAGCAGCCCACCGGGACAGGGGTCCTACTTACTCTGGAAACACCATATATTTT.

This clonotype has just a few counts. The chain combines TRBV7-2 with TRBJ1-2, with TRBD1 matching over 7 bases. Germline CDR1 SGHTA, CDR2 FQGNSA. With 5 bases clipped from V and 7 bases from J, the junction kept 16 bases outside the gene matches. The CDR3 extends over 16 amino acids. The CDR3 region is CASSPKGAAGLSGYTF. DNA for the CDR3: TGTGCCAGCAGCCCAAAGGGGGCCGCAGGGTTGAGTGGCTACACCTTC.

The chain uses TRBV4-3 and TRBJ1-1, with D tentatively TRBD1 (5 bases). Germline CDR1 and CDR2: LGHNA and YSLEER. Trimming cost V 0 bases and J 3 bases, with 11 bases left between them. This CDR3 has 15 amino acids. The CDR3 loop reads CASSQEPGVYTEAFF. DNA of the CDR3: TGCGCCAGCAGCCAAGAACCGGGGGTTTACACTGAAGCTTTCTTT.

This clonotype has a handful of counts. This chain connects TRBV20-1 to TRBJ2-1, with D tentatively TRBD2 (5 bases). V was shortened by 2 bases and J by 9 bases, with 17 bases between the two germline ends. Germline values: CDR1 DFQATT, CDR2 SNEGSKA (reference sequence). The CDR3 spans 14 residues. The CDR3 region has the DNA TGCAGTGCTAGAATAAGGGAGTCGACCCGTGAGCAGTTCTTC. Translating it yields CSARIRESTREQFF.

This clonotype has a handful of counts. The chain couples TRBV12-3 or TRBV12-4 to TRBJ2-5, with unresolved D. The V end lost 4 bases, the J end lost 2 bases, and 8 bases lay between the germline ends. The CDR3 contains 13 residues. The chain's CDR3 is CASSSGWQETQYF. The CDR3 DNA reads as TGTGCCAGCAGTTCCGGTTGGCAAGAGACCCAGTACTTC.

This clonotype was seen more than once but under ten times. Here the CDR3 DNA reads TGCGCCAGCAGCCAAGGTGTGCTCTTGAACACTGAAGCTTTCTTT. Translated, it gives CASSQGVLLNTEAFF. The genes are TRBV4-3 and TRBJ1-1, with D unclear. The germline V gene encodes CDR1 LGHNA and CDR2 YSLEER. This CDR3 spans 15 amino acids. Trimming left V 1 base short and J 0 bases short, with 9 bases between.

The chain links TRBV27 to TRBJ1-1; 10 positions match TRBD1. The CDR3 extends over 16 amino acids. Germline V gives CDR1 MNHEY, CDR2 SMNVEV (reference sequence). Unmatched junction bases numbered 10, after V lost 6 bases and J lost 3 bases. CDR3 coding DNA: TGTGCCAGCAGGTTGGGGACAGGGGATTATTACACTGAAGCTTTCTTT. Its translation: CASRLGTGDYYTEAFF.

The table lists this clonotype with a few counts. The chain combines TRBV5-1 with TRBJ2-5; 7 nucleotides line up with TRBD2. Germline CDR1 and CDR2: SGHRS and YFSETQ. V shed 0 bases, J shed 5 bases, and the junction held 7 bases outside the gene matches. The CDR3 has 15 residues. CDR3 region: CASSLVQGGEETQYF. The CDR3, as DNA: TGCGCCAGCAGCTTGGTTCAGGGAGGGGAGGAGACCCAGTACTTC.

The chain employs TRBV12-5 and TRBJ1-2; 9 bases agree with TRBD1. Germline CDR1 LGHNT, CDR2 FRNRAP. This CDR3 spans 17 amino acids. V lost 3 bases and J lost 4; bases outside the gene matches: 12. This chain's CDR3 is CASGFLTGTGTTYGYTF. The DNA of the CDR3 is TGTGCTAGTGGTTTCTTAACCGGGACAGGGACGACCTATGGCTACACCTTC.

Concerning this clonotype itself: Mismatch with germline at one junction end may stem from a read error. This chain links TRBV4-2 with TRBJ1-4, with D perhaps TRBD1 (6 bases). This CDR3 is 16 amino acids long. Germline CDR1 LGHNA, CDR2 YNFKEQ. The CDR3 bases are TGTACCAGCAGCTCCCCCGTGCGGGGGGCAGGCGAAAAACTGTTTTTT. Translated: CTSSSPVRGAGEKLFF.

The chain is built from TRBV11-2 and TRBJ2-6; D possibly corresponds to TRBD2 (6 bases). V was trimmed by 5 bases and J by 4 bases, leaving 18 bases between them. Germline V gene data show CDR1 as SGHAT and CDR2 as FQNNGV. The CDR3 length is 17 residues. CDR3 residues: CASSPRDAPWGANVLTF. In DNA form, the CDR3 reads TGTGCCAGCAGCCCGCGGGACGCCCCCTGGGGGGCCAACGTCCTGACTTTC.

The rearrangement links TRBV29-1 to TRBJ2-7; D unresolved. Germline loops: CDR1 SQVTM, CDR2 ANQGSEA. Trimming removed 6 bases from V and 2 bases from J, with 8 bases in between. The length of the CDR3 is 11 residues. The CDR3 bases are TGCAGCGTCCTAGGTACCTACGAGCAGTACTTC. Translation: CSVLGTYEQYF.

The genes are TRBV7-3 and TRBJ2-4, with 8 nucleotides matching TRBD1. V was clipped by 5 bases and J by 7 bases; unmatched bases: 4. CDR3 length: 13 amino acids. Germline values: CDR1 SGHTA, CDR2 FQGTGA. CDR3 DNA sequence: TGTGCCAGCAGCGACAGGGGAGATAACATTCAGTACTTC. Encoded protein: CASSDRGDNIQYF.

V gene TRBV5-1 combines with J gene TRBJ2-3, with D perhaps TRBD2 (5 bases). Germline CDR1 reads SGHRS; CDR2 reads YFSETQ. The germline V and J ends were trimmed by 0 bases and 1 base, with 12 bases remaining between them. The CDR3 consists of 16 residues. The CDR3 region has the DNA TGCGCCAGCAGCTTGGTAGGCGGGTTTGGCACAGATACGCAGTATTTT. It is translated as CASSLVGGFGTDTQYF.

Turning to this clonotype: Relative to the germline gene, one junction end is altered; a read error may explain this. J is TRBJ1-1 and V is TRBV12-5; D may be TRBD1 (5 bases). The CDR3 runs 14 residues. CDR1 LGHNT and CDR2 FRNRAP come from the germline V gene. CDR3 sequence: CASGWYGANTEALF. In DNA form, the CDR3 reads TGTGCTAGTGGATGGTACGGGGCAAACACTGAAGCTTTGTTT.

This sequence joins TRBV9 and TRBJ2-1; TRBD2 matches 10 bases. CDR3 length: 16 residues. Germline V gene lookup returns CDR1 SGDLS and CDR2 YYNGEE. J lost 5 bases, V lost 0 bases, and 5 bases had no gene match. CDR3 sequence: CASSVELAGFNNEQFF. CDR3 bases: TGTGCCAGCAGCGTAGAACTAGCGGGGTTCAACAATGAGCAGTTCTTC.

V is TRBV9 and J is TRBJ1-4; no firm D call. This CDR3 has 15 amino acids. Trimming took off 4 bases at V and 2 bases at J, with 12 bases between the two ends. Germline V gives CDR1 SGDLS, CDR2 YYNGEE. CDR3 region: CASSMTLATNEKLFF. The DNA for the CDR3 is TGTGCCAGCAGCATGACCTTGGCCACTAATGAAAAACTGTTTTTT.

V and J are TRBV7-2 and TRBJ2-7, with D possibly TRBD1 on 6 matching bases. V lost 5 bases and J lost 0, with 11 bases in between. CDR3 length equals 14 residues. Germline CDR1 SGHTA, CDR2 FQGNSA. The CDR3 DNA reads as TGTACCAGCAGCCGGGACACCTACTCCTACGAGCAGTACTTC. Its protein product is CTSSRDTYSYEQYF.

This chain connects TRBV15 to TRBJ2-1; 7 bases line up with TRBD1. Trimming removed 1 base from V and 10 bases from J; junction bases left unmatched: 10. Germline assignment: CDR1 LNHNV and CDR2 YYDKDF (reference sequence). The CDR3 extends over 15 amino acids. CDR3 nucleotide sequence: TGTGCCACCAGCAGAGCCATTACAGGGGTCTACGAGCAGTTCTTC. Its protein product is CATSRAITGVYEQFF. Combining the CDR3 with reference TRBV15 and TRBJ2-1 gives the whole variable domain DAMVIQNPRYQVTQFGKPVTLSCSQTLNHNVMYWYQQKSSQAPKLLFHYYDKDFNNEADTPDNFQSRRPNTSFCFLDIRSPGLGDTAMYLCATSRAITGVYEQFFGPGTRLTVL.

The chain joins TRBV12-3 or TRBV12-4 to TRBJ1-3; no firm D call. V lost 4 bases, J lost 0 bases, and 7 bases lay in between. The CDR3 contains 14 residues. Here the CDR3 DNA reads TGTGCCAGCAGTTCCAAGAACTCTGGAAACACCATATATTTT. Amino acids: CASSSKNSGNTIYF.

This clonotype was observed at least ten times. The chain carries TRBV18 and TRBJ2-7; 8 bases are shared with TRBD1. Germline CDR1 and CDR2: KGHSH and LQKENI. V was pared by 1 base and J by 2 bases, with 7 bases of the junction left unmatched. This CDR3 is built from 16 residues. The CDR3 here is CASSPQPTGDTYEQYF. The CDR3, as DNA: TGTGCCAGCTCACCACAGCCGACAGGGGATACCTACGAGCAGTACTTC.

The gene calls are TRBV24-1 and TRBJ2-3; 9 bases are a match to TRBD2. The V segment lost 0 bases and the J segment 5 bases; nucleotides outside the gene matches: 2. Germline CDR1 and CDR2: KGHDR and SFDVKD. The CDR3 has 15 amino acids. This CDR3 is CATSDLWTSVDTQYF. The CDR3 coding sequence is TGTGCCACCAGTGATTTGTGGACTAGCGTAGATACGCAGTATTTT.

In DNA form, the CDR3 reads TGTGCCAGCAGCTTAGCGACGGGATCAGTTTACGAGCAGTACTTC. Translated, it gives CASSLATGSVYEQYF. The chain has TRBV7-9 and TRBJ2-7, with D maybe TRBD2 (5 bases). The CDR3 loop spans 15 amino acids. Germline V CDR1 and CDR2: SEHNR, FQNEAQ (reference sequence). Trimming cost V 0 bases and J 4 bases, with 13 bases left between them.